Listed below are T cell receptor beta chains from one sample, sequenced in a study of shared clonotypes between healthy human individuals. Assay: immunoSEQ multiplex PCR; the TCRdb copy retains only in-frame clones and omits some. The top ten hold 0.13% of the sample, which has roughly 2 million clones, nearly 97% seen once. The sample consisted of naive CD4+ T cells sorted from blood. The receptors originated from a man younger than 30 in good health. CDR3s include the opening cysteine and the closing phenylalanine or tryptophan. The D gene is left open where the match is weak. Size is stated for part of the rows, as once, few or many counts, or as a class when the clone is expanded.

d_gene	j_gene	abundance	v_gene	CDR3nt	CDR3aa
-	TRBJ2-1	-	TRBV18	TGTGCCAGCTCACCAGACCGCAGGGGTCCTACCGCCAATGAGCAGTTCTTC	CASSPDRRGPTANEQFF
-	TRBJ1-3	-	TRBV4-1	TGCGCCAGCAGCCAAGGCTTGCAGGGAAACACCATATATTTT	CASSQGLQGNTIYF
-	TRBJ2-7	-	TRBV19	TGTGCCAGTAGTCCCCGAGGCCGGGAAAACAAGCAGTACTTC	CASSPRGRENKQYF
-	TRBJ2-7	-	TRBV6-5	TGTGCCAGCAGTTCTACTCTGAATTCCTACGAGCAGTACTTC	CASSSTLNSYEQYF
TRBD2	TRBJ2-3	-	TRBV4-2	TGTGCCAGCAGCCACCCTAGCGGGGGCCCTAGCACAGATACGCAGTATTTT	CASSHPSGGPSTDTQYF
-	TRBJ2-7	-	TRBV6-5	TGTGCCAGCAGCCGTGAGGGGTCCTACGAGCAGTACTTC	CASSREGSYEQYF
TRBD1	TRBJ2-7	-	TRBV5-4	TGTGCCAGCAGCCCGGACAGGGGGCTCTCCGAGCAGTACTTC	CASSPDRGLSEQYF
-	TRBJ2-7	-	TRBV27	TGTGCCAGCAGTTCCATCAAGGCGGGTTCCTACGAGCAGTACTTC	CASSSIKAGSYEQYF
-	TRBJ2-1	-	TRBV10-3	TGTGCCATCAGTGAGTCGTTGAAGAACAATGAGCAGTTCTTC	CAISESLKNNEQFF
TRBD2	TRBJ2-3	-	TRBV5-1	TGCGCCAGCAGCTTGGAAGGTAGCGGGCTTAGCACAGATACGCAGTATTTT	CASSLEGSGLSTDTQYF
-	TRBJ2-7	-	TRBV25-1	TGTGCCAGCAGTGCGCCTAGCGTCTACGAGCAGTACTTC	CASSAPSVYEQYF
-	TRBJ2-6	-	TRBV5-1	TGCGCCAGCAGCTTGGCCGGGGTGGGGTCTGGGGCCAACGTCCTGACTTTC	CASSLAGVGSGANVLTF
TRBD2	TRBJ2-7	once	TRBV28	TGTGCCACCTCCCGCGGGGGGAAACCCTACGAGCAGTACTTC	CATSRGGKPYEQYF
-	TRBJ2-6	once	TRBV7-2	TGTGCCAGCAGCCCCCCCGGTGTCAACGTCCTGACTTTC	CASSPPGVNVLTF
-	TRBJ1-2	-	TRBV5-8	TGTGCCAGCAGCCCCGGGTGGCAGAACTATGGCTACACCTTC	CASSPGWQNYGYTF
-	TRBJ2-2	-	TRBV18	TGTGCCAGCTCACCACCCTCGGGAACCACCGGGGAGCTGTTTTTT	CASSPPSGTTGELFF
TRBD2	TRBJ2-5	-	TRBV11-2	TGTGCCAGCAGCTTAGATGGGACTAGGAAAGAGACCCAGTACTTC	CASSLDGTRKETQYF
TRBD1	TRBJ1-3	once	TRBV5-4	TGTGCCAGCAGCTTGGGATTGGCCGGACAGGGCCAAAGCTCTGGAAACACCATATATTTT	CASSLGLAGQGQSSGNTIYF
TRBD1	TRBJ1-3	-	TRBV6-1	TGTGCCAGCAGTGCCGGGACAGGACCACTAAGCTCCTCTGGAAACACCATATATTTT	CASSAGTGPLSSSGNTIYF
-	TRBJ1-5	-	TRBV30	TGTGCCTGGAGTGAGGGTGGAGGGCCCCAGCATTTT	CAWSEGGGPQHF
-	TRBJ1-6	-	TRBV7-9	TGTGCCAGCAGCTTAGCGGGTACGAGGGGTGATTCACCCCTCCACTTT	CASSLAGTRGDSPLHF
TRBD2	TRBJ2-7	-	TRBV6-5	TGTGCCAGCAGTTACGGAACTAGCGGGAGCAGGGGCGAGCAGTACTTC	CASSYGTSGSRGEQYF
-	TRBJ2-4	-	TRBV28	TGTGCCAGCAGTCTCCAAACAGGGATGTGGGACATTCAGTACTTC	CASSLQTGMWDIQYF
-	TRBJ2-2	-	TRBV10-3	TGTGCCATCAGTGTCGGGACAACGAACACCGGGGAGCTGTTTTTT	CAISVGTTNTGELFF
TRBD1	TRBJ1-5	-	TRBV6-6	TGTGCCAGCAGTAACCCTCCGGGACAGTCCCAGCATTTT	CASSNPPGQSQHF
-	TRBJ1-5	-	TRBV28	TGTGCCAGCAGTTCCTACAGGGAACGAGGCAATCAGCCCCAGCATTTT	CASSSYRERGNQPQHF
TRBD2	TRBJ2-2	-	TRBV6-1	TGTGCCAGCAGTGAAACGGCGGCCCTAGCGGGTAACACCGGGGAGCTGTTTTTT	CASSETAALAGNTGELFF
-	TRBJ2-2	-	TRBV2	TGTGCCAGCAGTCCCCTGGGATTGGGGAAAGGGGAGCTGTTTTTT	CASSPLGLGKGELFF
TRBD2	TRBJ2-7	-	TRBV5-1	TGCGCCAGCAGCAGTAGCGGGGGGACCTACGAGCAGTACTTC	CASSSSGGTYEQYF
TRBD1	TRBJ1-1	-	TRBV11-3	TGTGCCAGCAGCTTAGGCGGGACAGGGAACACTGAAGCTTTCTTT	CASSLGGTGNTEAFF
-	TRBJ1-2	-	TRBV19	TGTGCCAGTAGTATAGTAATTAACAGTGGCTACACCTTC	CASSIVINSGYTF
-	TRBJ1-3	once	TRBV5-4	TGTGCCAGCAGCTGGGGGCTGACTGGAAACACCATATATTTT	CASSWGLTGNTIYF
-	TRBJ2-7	-	TRBV2	TGTGCCACAAAAGCGGGACAGCCTACCTACGAGCAGTACTTC	CATKAGQPTYEQYF
-	TRBJ1-3	-	TRBV6-5	TGTGCCAGCAGCGCCGACGGTAGCTCTGGAAACACCATATATTTT	CASSADGSSGNTIYF
-	TRBJ1-3	-	TRBV11-2	TGTGCCAGCAGCTTAGGGAGCTCTGGAAACACCATTTATTTT	CASSLGSSGNTIYF
TRBD1	TRBJ1-1	-	TRBV7-8	TGTGCCAGCAGCTTCCTCGGGACAGCGAACACTGAAGCTTTCTTT	CASSFLGTANTEAFF
-	TRBJ1-4	-	TRBV6-6	TGTGCCAGCAGTTACTCGGGGGGGAATGAAAAACTGTTTTTT	CASSYSGGNEKLFF
-	TRBJ1-1	once	TRBV5-1	TGCGCCAGCAGCTTGGGTCCTGTGAACACTGAAGCTTTCTTT	CASSLGPVNTEAFF
-	TRBJ2-2	-	TRBV5-1	TGCGCCAGCAGCTTGAGGGACACCGGGGAGCTGTTTTTT	CASSLRDTGELFF
-	TRBJ2-7	-	TRBV5-8	TGTGCCAGCAGCCCGGGGGCAGATCCCTACCTCTACGAGCAGTACTTC	CASSPGADPYLYEQYF
-	TRBJ2-7	-	TRBV2	TGTGCCAGCAGTGAAGCAGCACAGAGCTCCTACGAGCAGTACTTC	CASSEAAQSSYEQYF
-	TRBJ2-1	-	TRBV4-2	TGTGCCAGCAGCCAAGGGGTAAATTTAGCCAATGAGCAGTTCTTC	CASSQGVNLANEQFF